Below are 21 T cell receptor beta chains sequenced from a single sample in a study of CD4 T cells in relation to SARS-CoV-2 and coronaviruses. No antigen has been assigned to these receptors. Some clones are missing from TCRdb's copy, which holds only in-frame ones; the method was immunoSEQ multiplex PCR. There are about 43,000 clones in the sample; about 80% occur only once, and over 1.1% lies in the top ten. The specimen sequenced was naive CD4+ T cells from PBMCs, cultured in vitro. The subset denotes: naive CD4+ T cells isolated by negative enrichment. The receptors stem from an adult with COVID-19.

This chain connects TRBV2 to TRBJ1-6, with D unclear. Per germline, CDR1 SNHLY and CDR2 FYNNEI. The ends were cut back, 4 bases at V and 5 bases at J, with 12 bases in the middle. The CDR3 sequence is 15 residues long. The CDR3 spells CASSARRPDNSPLHF. In DNA, the CDR3 is TGTGCCAGCAGTGCGCGACGTCCTGATAATTCACCCCTCCACTTT.

J is TRBJ2-1 and V is TRBV30; D is undetermined. The CDR3 has 13 amino acids. The V end lost 3 bases, the J end lost 1 base, and 7 bases lay between the germline ends. Germline lookup yields CDR1 GTSNPN and CDR2 SVGIG (reference sequence). CDR3 DNA sequence: TGTGCCTGGAGGACGATTTCCTACAATGAGCAGTTCTTC. This gives the protein CAWRTISYNEQFF.

The gene calls are TRBV19 and TRBJ1-1; 7 bases fit TRBD1. CDR1 and CDR2 from the germline V gene are LNHDA and SQIVND (reference sequence). The trim removed 8 bases at V and 6 bases at J, leaving 9 bases unmatched. The CDR3 is 13 amino acids. The CDR3, as DNA: TGTGCCAGTTATAACAGGGGAATGGCTGAAGCTTTCTTT. Translated: CASYNRGMAEAFF.

The chain uses TRBV5-5 and TRBJ1-4; D is unresolved. The V end was cut by 2 bases, the J end by 8 bases, with 10 bases between. The CDR3 has 13 residues. In germline, CDR1 is SGHKS, CDR2 YYEKEE (reference sequence). CDR3 loop: CASSFATAEKLFF. The CDR3 DNA sequence: TGTGCCAGCAGCTTCGCAACAGCGGAAAAACTGTTTTTT.

A single count supports this clone. The chain combines TRBV3-1 (or the pseudogene TRBV3-2) with TRBJ2-2, with D perhaps matching TRBD2 (6 bases). Germline lookup yields CDR1 LGHDT and CDR2 YNNKEL (reference sequence). The V and J ends lost 7 bases and 1 base respectively, with 13 bases between them. The CDR3 runs 15 residues. CDR3: CASMDYGRNTGELFF. The CDR3 DNA reads TGTGCCAGCATGGACTACGGGAGGAACACCGGGGAGCTGTTTTTT.

This chain uses TRBV5-3 with TRBJ2-1; 11 nucleotides match TRBD2. TRBV5-3 is annotated as an ORF whose role is uncertain. The trim removed 5 bases at V and 7 bases at J, leaving 8 bases unmatched. The CDR3 sequence is 15 residues long. The CDR3 protein is CARSSTSGSLNEQFF. CDR3 DNA sequence: TGTGCCAGAAGTTCTACTAGCGGGAGTTTGAATGAGCAGTTCTTC.

The chain is built from TRBV28 and TRBJ1-1; D is ambiguous. CDR1 MDHEN and CDR2 SYDVKM come from the germline V gene. There are 11 residues in the CDR3. Trimming cost V 6 bases and J 4 bases, with 6 bases left between them. CDR3 in DNA: TGTGCCAGCAGAACCTCCACTGAAGCTTTCTTT. Protein: CASRTSTEAFF.

The V and J genes are TRBV28 and TRBJ2-7, with 14 nucleotides matching TRBD2. J gave up 5 bases and V 5 bases, and 14 bases lay outside the gene matches. The germline CDR1 and CDR2 sequences are MDHEN and SYDVKM. The CDR3 extends over 18 amino acids. CDR3 sequence: CASSGLGLAGVVGHEQYF. Written as DNA, the CDR3 is TGTGCCAGCAGTGGGCTGGGACTAGCGGGAGTGGTTGGCCACGAGCAGTACTTC.

The chain recombines TRBV28 with TRBJ2-7, with TRBD1 matching 9 bases. Looked up from germline, CDR1 is MDHEN and CDR2 is SYDVKM. There are 15 residues in the CDR3. V shed 4 bases, J shed 7 bases, and the junction held 11 bases outside the gene matches. Written as DNA, the CDR3 is TGTGCCAGCAGTTCCACCGGGACAGGGTCGCAAGAGCAGTACTTC. It specifies CASSSTGTGSQEQYF.

The rearrangement uses TRBV5-6 and TRBJ1-6; unclear D gene. Germline loops: CDR1 SGHDT, CDR2 YYEEEE. V was cut by 4 bases and J by 0 bases, with 11 bases left in between. This CDR3 comprises 16 residues. As DNA, the CDR3 is TGTGCCAGCAGCCTAGTTGGGAGCTCCTATAATTCACCCCTCCACTTT. This sequence encodes CASSLVGSSYNSPLHF.

The rearrangement uses TRBV19 and TRBJ2-3; D unclear. CDR1 and CDR2 from the germline V gene are LNHDA and SQIVND (reference sequence). This CDR3 has 14 amino acids. Trimming removed 4 bases from V and 2 bases from J, with 10 bases in between. The CDR3 here is CASSKTSNTDTQYF. As DNA, the CDR3 is TGTGCCAGTAGTAAGACTTCAAACACAGATACGCAGTATTTT.

This clone appeared once. CDR3 coding DNA: TGTGCCAGCAGTTTTCATCCGACTAGCGGGAGCACACCCTACGAGCAGTACTTC. It encodes CASSFHPTSGSTPYEQYF. The V and J genes are TRBV27 and TRBJ2-7; 12 bases are a match to TRBD2. Germline loops: CDR1 MNHEY, CDR2 SMNVEV (reference sequence). CDR3 size: 18 residues. Trimming cost V 3 bases and J 2 bases; bases outside gene matches: 11.

The rearrangement joins TRBV28 to TRBJ2-1; weak D call: TRBD2 (7 bases). V was trimmed by 8 bases and J by 4 bases, leaving 15 bases between them. This CDR3 contains 14 residues. Germline V gene data show CDR1 as MDHEN and CDR2 as SYDVKM. CDR3 bases: TGTGCCAGCCTCAGAGGGGGGGGTTACAATGAGCAGTTCTTC. The encoded protein is CASLRGGGYNEQFF. The full variable domain, rest sourced from reference TRBV28 and TRBJ2-1, is DVKVTQSSRYLVKRTGEKVFLECVQDMDHENMFWYRQDPGLGLRLIYFSYDVKMKEKGDIPEGYSVSREKKERFSLILESASTNQTSMYLCASLRGGGYNEQFFGPGTRLTVL.

The chain joins TRBV2 to TRBJ2-1; D is unclear. Trimming cost V 6 bases and J 7 bases, with 4 bases left between them. Germline V gene data show CDR1 as SNHLY and CDR2 as FYNNEI. CDR3 length: 10 residues. The CDR3 DNA reads TGTGCCAGCAGGGTAAATGAGCAGTTCTTC. Translation: CASRVNEQFF.

V gene TRBV5-1 combines with J gene TRBJ2-2; D gene unclear. Germline values: CDR1 SGHRS, CDR2 YFSETQ. Trimming left V 0 bases short and J 7 bases short, with 19 bases between. The CDR3 totals 17 residues. The CDR3 spells CASSLARMVGPDGELFF. The CDR3 DNA reads TGCGCCAGCAGCTTGGCCAGGATGGTGGGCCCTGACGGGGAGCTGTTTTTT. Full variable domain (rest looked up from reference TRBV5-1 and TRBJ2-2): KAGVTQTPRYLIKTRGQQVTLSCSPISGHRSVSWYQQTPGQGLQFLFEYFSETQRNKGNFPGRFSGRQFSNSRSEMNVSTLELGDSALYLCASSLARMVGPDGELFFGEGSRLTVL.

The chain carries TRBV27 and TRBJ2-1, with D unresolved. This CDR3 is 15 amino acids long. Looked up from germline, CDR1 is MNHEY and CDR2 is SMNVEV (reference sequence). Trimming removed 3 bases at V and 6 bases at J, with 15 bases between. CDR3 in amino acids: CASSFSLGSPNEQFF. As DNA, the CDR3 is TGTGCCAGCAGTTTTTCGTTGGGCAGTCCCAATGAGCAGTTCTTC.

This sequence joins TRBV7-6 and TRBJ2-1, with 7 bases matching TRBD2. The trim removed 1 base at V and 2 bases at J, leaving 5 bases unmatched. CDR1 is SGHVS, CDR2 FNYEAQ, per germline. The length of the CDR3 is 16 residues. The CDR3 loop reads CASSLVAGTTYNEQFF. CDR3 sequence (DNA): TGTGCCAGCAGCTTAGTAGCGGGCACAACCTACAATGAGCAGTTCTTC.

This chain uses TRBV4-1 with TRBJ2-5, with D possibly matching TRBD2 (6 bases). Trimming stripped 3 bases from V and 0 bases from J, with 8 bases between. The V gene's germline CDR1 is MGHRA and CDR2 YSYEKL. The CDR3 sequence is 14 residues long. The CDR3: CASSQKRDQETQYF. As DNA, the CDR3 is TGCGCCAGCAGCCAGAAGCGGGACCAAGAGACCCAGTACTTC.

This chain joins TRBV24-1 and TRBJ2-3, with a possible D match to TRBD2 (7 bases). CDR3 length: 16 amino acids. Germline-derived CDR1 and CDR2 are KGHDR and SFDVKD. V was cut by 1 base and J by 6 bases, with 16 bases left in between. The CDR3: CATSDFSGGNSDTQYF. In DNA form, the CDR3 reads TGTGCCACCAGTGATTTCTCGGGGGGCAATTCGGATACGCAGTATTTT.

J is TRBJ2-2 and V is TRBV18; possibly TRBD1 for D (6 bases). Trimming removed 5 bases at V and 0 bases at J, with 10 bases between. Germline CDR1 KGHSH, CDR2 LQKENI. There are 15 residues in the CDR3. The CDR3 DNA reads as TGTGCCAGCTCAGCCCGGACAGCGAACACCGGGGAGCTGTTTTTT. Translating it yields CASSARTANTGELFF.

CDR3 amino acids: CASSGGTSWSYEQYF. The CDR3 DNA sequence: TGTGCCAGCAGTGGTGGGACTAGTTGGTCCTACGAGCAGTACTTC. The chain uses TRBV6-2 or TRBV6-3 and TRBJ2-7; TRBD2 agrees at 8 bases. Trimming took 5 bases from V and 1 from J; bases not matched to a gene: 7. Germline V CDR1 and CDR2: MNHEY, SVGEGT. This CDR3 contains 15 residues.